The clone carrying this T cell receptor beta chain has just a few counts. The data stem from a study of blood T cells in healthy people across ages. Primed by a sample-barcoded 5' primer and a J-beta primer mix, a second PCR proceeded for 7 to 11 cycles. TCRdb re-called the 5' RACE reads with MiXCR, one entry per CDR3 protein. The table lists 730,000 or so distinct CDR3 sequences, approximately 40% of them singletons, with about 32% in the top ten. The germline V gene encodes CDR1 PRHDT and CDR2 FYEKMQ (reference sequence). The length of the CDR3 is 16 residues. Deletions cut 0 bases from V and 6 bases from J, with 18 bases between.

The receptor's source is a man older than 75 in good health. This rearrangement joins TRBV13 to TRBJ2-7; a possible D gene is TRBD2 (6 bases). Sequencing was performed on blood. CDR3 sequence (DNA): TGTGCCAGCAGCTTAGGCCTAGAACTAGCCCTCTTCGAGCAGTACTTC. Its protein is CASSLGLELALFEQYF.